This T cell receptor (beta chain) was identified in a study of PD-1 blockade in mismatch repair-deficient tumors. Study in general: Enrolled about 2013-2016, patients had progressing, pretreated mismatch repair-deficient cancers of about a dozen types.

PCR or immunohistochemistry showed mismatch repair deficiency in every enrolled patient. There are 16 residues in the CDR3. Germline lookup yields CDR1 MNHNY and CDR2 SVGAGI (reference sequence). V lost 3 bases to trimming and J lost 0 bases, with 12 bases between them. This table comes from immunoSEQ multiplex PCR, and its TCRdb copy is limited to in-frame clones, with some not included. The sample contains around 48,000 clones, approximately 78% of which appear only once. Source: peripheral blood, taken 4 weeks after starting pembrolizumab. V gene TRBV6-6 combines with J gene TRBJ1-5; D is uncertain. This sequence was found in an adult with mismatch repair-deficient cancer. CDR3 loop: CASSYRVPDSNQPQHF. CDR3 DNA: TGTGCCAGCAGTTATAGAGTTCCCGATAGCAATCAGCCCCAGCATTTT.